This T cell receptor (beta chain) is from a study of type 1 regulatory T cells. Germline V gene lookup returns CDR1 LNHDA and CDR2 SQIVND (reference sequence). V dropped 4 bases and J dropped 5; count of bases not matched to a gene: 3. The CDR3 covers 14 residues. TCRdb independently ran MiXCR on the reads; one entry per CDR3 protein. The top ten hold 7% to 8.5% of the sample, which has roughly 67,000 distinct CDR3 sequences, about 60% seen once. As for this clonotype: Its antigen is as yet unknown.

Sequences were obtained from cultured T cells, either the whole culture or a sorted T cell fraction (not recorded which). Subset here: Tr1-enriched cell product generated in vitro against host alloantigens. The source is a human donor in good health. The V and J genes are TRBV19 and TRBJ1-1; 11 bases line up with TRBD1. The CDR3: CASSTGQGATEAFF. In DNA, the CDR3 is TGTGCCAGTAGTACCGGACAGGGGGCAACTGAAGCTTTCTTT.